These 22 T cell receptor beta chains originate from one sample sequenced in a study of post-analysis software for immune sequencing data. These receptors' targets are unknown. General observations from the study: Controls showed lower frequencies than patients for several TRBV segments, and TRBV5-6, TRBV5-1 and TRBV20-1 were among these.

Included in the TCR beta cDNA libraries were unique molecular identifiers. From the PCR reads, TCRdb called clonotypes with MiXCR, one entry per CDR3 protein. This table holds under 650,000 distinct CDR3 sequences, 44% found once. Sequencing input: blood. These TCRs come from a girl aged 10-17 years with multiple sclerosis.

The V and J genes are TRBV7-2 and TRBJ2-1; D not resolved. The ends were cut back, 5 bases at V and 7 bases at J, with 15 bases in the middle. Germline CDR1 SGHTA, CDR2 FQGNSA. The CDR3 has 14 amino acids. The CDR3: CASSLEFIVNEQFF. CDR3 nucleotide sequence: TGTGCCAGCAGCCTAGAATTCATAGTGAATGAGCAGTTCTTC.

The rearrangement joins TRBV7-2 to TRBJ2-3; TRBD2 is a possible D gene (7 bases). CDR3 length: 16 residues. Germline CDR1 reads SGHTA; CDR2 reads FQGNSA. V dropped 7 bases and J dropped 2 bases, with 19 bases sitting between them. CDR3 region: CASTQRAGGLTDTQYF. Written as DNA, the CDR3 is TGTGCCAGCACCCAAAGGGCCGGGGGGCTCACAGATACGCAGTATTTT.

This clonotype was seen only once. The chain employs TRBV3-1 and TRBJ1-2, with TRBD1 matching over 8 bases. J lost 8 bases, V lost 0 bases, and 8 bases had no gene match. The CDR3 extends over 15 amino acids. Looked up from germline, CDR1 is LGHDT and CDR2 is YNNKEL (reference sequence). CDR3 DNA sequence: TGTGCCAGCAGCCAAGATAGCCAGGGGGCGGGCGGCTACACCTTC. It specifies CASSQDSQGAGGYTF.

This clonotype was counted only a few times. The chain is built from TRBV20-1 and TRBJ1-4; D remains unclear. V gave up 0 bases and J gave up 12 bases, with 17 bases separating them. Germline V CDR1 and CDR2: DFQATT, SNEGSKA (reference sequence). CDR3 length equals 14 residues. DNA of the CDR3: TGCAGTGCTAGAGATTTACAGAGGAGGGAGGAACTGTTTTTT. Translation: CSARDLQRREELFF.

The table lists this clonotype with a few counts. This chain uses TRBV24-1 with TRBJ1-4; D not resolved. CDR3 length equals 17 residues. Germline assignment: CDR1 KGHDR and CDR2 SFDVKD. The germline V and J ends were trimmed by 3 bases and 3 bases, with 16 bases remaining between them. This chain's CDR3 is CATSDEVGKMANEKLFF. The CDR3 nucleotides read TGTGCCACCAGTGATGAAGTAGGGAAGATGGCTAATGAAAAACTGTTTTTT.

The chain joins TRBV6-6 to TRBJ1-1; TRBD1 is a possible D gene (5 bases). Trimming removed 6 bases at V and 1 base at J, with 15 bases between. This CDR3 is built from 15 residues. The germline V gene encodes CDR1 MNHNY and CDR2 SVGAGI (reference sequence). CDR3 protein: CASSPQGAGNTEAFF. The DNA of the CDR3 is TGTGCCAGCAGCCCCCAAGGGGCCGGGAACACTGAAGCTTTCTTT.

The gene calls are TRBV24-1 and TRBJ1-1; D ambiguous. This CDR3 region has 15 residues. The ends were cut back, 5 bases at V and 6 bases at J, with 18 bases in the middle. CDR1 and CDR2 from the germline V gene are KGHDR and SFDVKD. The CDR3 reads CATSGLTDGVPEAFF. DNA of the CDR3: TGTGCCACCAGTGGCCTGACGGACGGGGTTCCTGAAGCTTTCTTT.

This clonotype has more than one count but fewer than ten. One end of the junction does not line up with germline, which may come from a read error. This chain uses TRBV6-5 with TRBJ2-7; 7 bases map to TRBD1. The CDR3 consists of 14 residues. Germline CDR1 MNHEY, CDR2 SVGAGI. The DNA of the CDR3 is TGCGCGAGTTGGACCGGACAGGCTACCTACGAGCAGTACTTC. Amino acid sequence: CASWTGQATYEQYF.

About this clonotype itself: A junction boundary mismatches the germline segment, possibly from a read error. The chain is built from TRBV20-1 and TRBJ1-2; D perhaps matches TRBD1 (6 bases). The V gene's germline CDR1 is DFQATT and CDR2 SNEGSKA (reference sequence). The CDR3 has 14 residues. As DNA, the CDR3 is TGCAGTGCCAGAGGGATGACAGGCAGCTATGGCTACACCTTC. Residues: CSARGMTGSYGYTF.

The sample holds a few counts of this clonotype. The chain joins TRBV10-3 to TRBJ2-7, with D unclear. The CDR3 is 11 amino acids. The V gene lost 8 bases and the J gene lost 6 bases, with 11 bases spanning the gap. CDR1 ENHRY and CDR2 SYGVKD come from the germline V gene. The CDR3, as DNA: TGTGCCATCGCGGACCGTCGCGAGCAGTACTTC. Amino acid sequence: CAIADRREQYF.

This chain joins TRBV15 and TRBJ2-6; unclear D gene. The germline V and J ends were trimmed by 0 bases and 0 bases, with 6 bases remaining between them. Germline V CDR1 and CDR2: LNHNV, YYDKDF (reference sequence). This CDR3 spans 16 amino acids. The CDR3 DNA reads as TGTGCCACCAGCAGAGACAGGTCCTCTGGGGCCAACGTCCTGACTTTC. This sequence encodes CATSRDRSSGANVLTF.

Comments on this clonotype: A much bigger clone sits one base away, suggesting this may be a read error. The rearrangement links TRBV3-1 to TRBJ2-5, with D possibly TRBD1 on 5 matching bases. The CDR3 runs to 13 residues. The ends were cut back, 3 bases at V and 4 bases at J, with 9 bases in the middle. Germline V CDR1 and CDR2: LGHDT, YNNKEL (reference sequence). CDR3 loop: CASSQNRTETQYF. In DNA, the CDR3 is TGTGCCAGCAGCCAGAACAGGACAGAGACCCAGTACTTC.

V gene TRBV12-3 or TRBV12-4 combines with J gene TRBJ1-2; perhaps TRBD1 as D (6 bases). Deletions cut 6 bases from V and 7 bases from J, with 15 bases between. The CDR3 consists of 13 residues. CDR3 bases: TGTGCCAGCAGCTACCAGGGGAATAGTGGCTACACCTTC. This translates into CASSYQGNSGYTF.

The CDR3: CASSGGRVYNEQFF. Written as DNA, the CDR3 is TGTGCCAGCAGCGGGGGCCGGGTGTACAATGAGCAGTTCTTC. The genes are TRBV7-9 and TRBJ2-1, with D possibly TRBD1 on 6 matching bases. Trimming cost V 5 bases and J 4 bases, with 12 bases left between them. Germline assignment: CDR1 SEHNR and CDR2 FQNEAQ (reference sequence). This CDR3 comprises 14 residues.

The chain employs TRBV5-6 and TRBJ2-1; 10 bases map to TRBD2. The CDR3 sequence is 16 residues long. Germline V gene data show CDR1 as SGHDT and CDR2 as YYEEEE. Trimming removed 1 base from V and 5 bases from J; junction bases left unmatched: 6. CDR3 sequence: CASSLIGLAGDNEQFF. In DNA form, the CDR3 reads TGTGCCAGCAGCTTGATCGGGCTAGCGGGGGACAATGAGCAGTTCTTC. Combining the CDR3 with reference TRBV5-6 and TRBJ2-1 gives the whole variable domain DAGVTQSPTHLIKTRGQQVTLRCSPKSGHDTVSWYQQALGQGPQFIFQYYEEEERQRGNFPDRFSGHQFPNYSSELNVNALLLGDSALYLCASSLIGLAGDNEQFFGPGTRLTVL.

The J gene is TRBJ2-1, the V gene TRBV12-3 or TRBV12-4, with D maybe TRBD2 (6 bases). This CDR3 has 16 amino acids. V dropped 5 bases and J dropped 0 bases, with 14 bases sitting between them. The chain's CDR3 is CASSLSGSSSYNEQFF. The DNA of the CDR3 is TGTGCCAGCAGTCTTAGCGGTTCAAGCTCCTACAATGAGCAGTTCTTC.

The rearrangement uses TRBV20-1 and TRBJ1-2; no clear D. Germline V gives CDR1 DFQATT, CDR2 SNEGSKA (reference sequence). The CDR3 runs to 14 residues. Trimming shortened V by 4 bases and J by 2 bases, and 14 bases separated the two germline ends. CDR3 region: CSATPGISNYGYTF. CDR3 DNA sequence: TGCAGTGCTACCCCGGGGATATCAAACTATGGCTACACCTTC.

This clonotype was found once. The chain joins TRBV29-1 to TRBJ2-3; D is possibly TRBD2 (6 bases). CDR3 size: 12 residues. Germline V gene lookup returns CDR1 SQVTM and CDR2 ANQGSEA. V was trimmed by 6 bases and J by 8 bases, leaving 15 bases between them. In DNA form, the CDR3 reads TGCAGCGTCCGGGACGGGGGAGGTACGCAGTATTTT. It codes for CSVRDGGGTQYF.

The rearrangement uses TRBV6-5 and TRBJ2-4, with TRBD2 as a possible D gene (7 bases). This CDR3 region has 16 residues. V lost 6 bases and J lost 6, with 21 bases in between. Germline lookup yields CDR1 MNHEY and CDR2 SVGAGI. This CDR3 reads CASSPVGGARGNIQYF. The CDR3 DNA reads TGTGCCAGCAGCCCAGTTGGGGGGGCGCGCGGAAACATTCAGTACTTC.

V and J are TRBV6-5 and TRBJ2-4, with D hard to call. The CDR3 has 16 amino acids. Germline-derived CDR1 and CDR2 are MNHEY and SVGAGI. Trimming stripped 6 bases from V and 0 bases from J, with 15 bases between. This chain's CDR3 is CASSPGLTSAKNIQYF. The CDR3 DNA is TGTGCCAGCAGCCCGGGCCTCACCTCAGCCAAAAACATTCAGTACTTC.

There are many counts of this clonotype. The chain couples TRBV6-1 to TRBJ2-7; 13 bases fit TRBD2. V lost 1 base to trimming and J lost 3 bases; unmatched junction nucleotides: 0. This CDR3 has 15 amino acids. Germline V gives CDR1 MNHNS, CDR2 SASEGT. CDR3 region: CASSEGTSGSYEQYF. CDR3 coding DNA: TGTGCCAGCAGTGAAGGGACTAGCGGGAGCTACGAGCAGTACTTC.

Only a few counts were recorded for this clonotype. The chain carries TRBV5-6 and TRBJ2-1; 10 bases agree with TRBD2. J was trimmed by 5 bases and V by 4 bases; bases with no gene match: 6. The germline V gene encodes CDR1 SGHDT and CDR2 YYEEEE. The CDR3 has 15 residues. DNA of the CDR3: TGTGCCAGCAGCGCGGGACTAGCGCCCAACAATGAGCAGTTCTTC. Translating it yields CASSAGLAPNNEQFF.